This T cell receptor (beta chain) was recorded in a study of shared clonotypes between healthy human individuals. This CDR3 region has 16 residues. Germline values: CDR1 SGDLS, CDR2 YYNGEE. The V end was cut by 6 bases, the J end by 2 bases, with 19 bases between. Assay used: immunoSEQ multiplex PCR; TCRdb lists only in-frame clones, some missing. This table has a few million clones, 80% to 95% appearing once. V usage is TRBV9 and J usage is TRBJ2-3; either TRBD1 or TRBD2 may supply D (5 bases each). The sample comprised naive CD4+ T cells from PBMCs. Subset described: CD45RA+ positively selected. This TCR was sampled from a man aged 18 to 29 in good health. Some clones in this sample may be carry-over from other donors' samples. This CDR3 is CASNTGRRGTTDTQYF. The CDR3 nucleotides read TGTGCCAGCAACACGGGGCGACGTGGTACCACAGATACGCAGTATTTT.